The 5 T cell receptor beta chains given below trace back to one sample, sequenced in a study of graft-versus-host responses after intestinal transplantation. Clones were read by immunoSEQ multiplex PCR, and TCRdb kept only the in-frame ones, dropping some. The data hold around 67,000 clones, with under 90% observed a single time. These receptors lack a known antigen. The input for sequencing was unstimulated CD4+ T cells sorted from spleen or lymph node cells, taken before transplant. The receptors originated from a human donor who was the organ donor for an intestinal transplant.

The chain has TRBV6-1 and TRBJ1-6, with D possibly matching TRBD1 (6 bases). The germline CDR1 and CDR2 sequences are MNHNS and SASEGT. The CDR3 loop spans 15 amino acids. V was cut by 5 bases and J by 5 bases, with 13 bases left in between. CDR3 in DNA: TGTGCCAGCAGTATTCAGGGGCTTAATAATTCACCCCTCCACTTT. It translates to CASSIQGLNNSPLHF.

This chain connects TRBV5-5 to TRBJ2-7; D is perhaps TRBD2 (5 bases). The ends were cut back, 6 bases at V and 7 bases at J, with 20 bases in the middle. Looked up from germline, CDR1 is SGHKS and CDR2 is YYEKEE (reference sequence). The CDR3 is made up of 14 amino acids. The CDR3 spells CASTPGPQSGEQYV. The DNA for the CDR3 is TGTGCCAGCACCCCGGGCCCCCAGTCGGGGGAGCAGTACGTC.

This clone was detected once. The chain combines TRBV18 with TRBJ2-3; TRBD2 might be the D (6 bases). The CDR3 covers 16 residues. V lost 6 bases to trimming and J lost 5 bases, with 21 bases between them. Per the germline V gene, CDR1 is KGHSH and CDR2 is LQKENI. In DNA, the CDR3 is TGTGCCAGCTCCCCCGGGACTGCGGGGAGTGGAGATACGCAGTATTTT. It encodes CASSPGTAGSGDTQYF.

The CDR3 region has the DNA TGTGCCAGCAGCCAAGGGGTCGAGGCGGGGGGCACAGATACGCAGTATTTT. Translation: CASSQGVEAGGTDTQYF. The J gene is TRBJ2-3, the V gene TRBV4-2; TRBD2 aligns across 7 bases. The ends lost 1 base at V and 1 base at J; junction bases unmatched: 8. The CDR3 has 17 amino acids. Germline V gene sequence: CDR1 LGHNA, CDR2 YNFKEQ.

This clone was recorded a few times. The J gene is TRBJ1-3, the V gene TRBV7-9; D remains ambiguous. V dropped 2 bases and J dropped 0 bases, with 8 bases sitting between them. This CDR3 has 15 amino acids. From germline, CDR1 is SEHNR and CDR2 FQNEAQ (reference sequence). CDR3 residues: CASSLLGVSGNTIYF. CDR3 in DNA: TGTGCCAGCAGCTTATTGGGCGTCTCTGGAAACACCATATATTTT.